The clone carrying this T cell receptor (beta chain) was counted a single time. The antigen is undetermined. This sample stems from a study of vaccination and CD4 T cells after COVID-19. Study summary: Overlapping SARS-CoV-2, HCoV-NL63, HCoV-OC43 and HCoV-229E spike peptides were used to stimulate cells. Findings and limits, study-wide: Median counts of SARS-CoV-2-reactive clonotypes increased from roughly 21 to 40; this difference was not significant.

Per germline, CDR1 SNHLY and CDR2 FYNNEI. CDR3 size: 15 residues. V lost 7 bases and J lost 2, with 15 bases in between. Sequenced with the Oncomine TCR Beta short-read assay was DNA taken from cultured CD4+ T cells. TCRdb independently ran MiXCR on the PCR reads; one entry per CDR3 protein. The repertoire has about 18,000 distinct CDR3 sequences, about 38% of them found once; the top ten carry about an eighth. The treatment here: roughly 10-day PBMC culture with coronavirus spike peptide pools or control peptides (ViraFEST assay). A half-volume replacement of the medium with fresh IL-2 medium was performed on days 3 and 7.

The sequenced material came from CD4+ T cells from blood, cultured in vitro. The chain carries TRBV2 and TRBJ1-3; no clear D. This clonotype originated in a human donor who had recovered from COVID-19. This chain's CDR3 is CASTAQTNPGNTIYF. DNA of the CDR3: TGTGCCAGCACCGCCCAGACAAACCCTGGAAACACCATATATTTT.